The source of this T cell receptor beta chain is a study of siplizumab effects on memory and regulatory T cells. General study findings and limits: Mappable alloreactive CD4+ clones were on average around 69% Treg-derived with siplizumab, approximately 26% in controls. The authors did not confirm suppressive function in proliferating Tregs from siplizumab cultures. Just a small share of alloreactive clones was traced back to unstimulated subsets. No naive or memory phenotype could be assigned to roughly 80-95% of proliferating clones.

The CDR3 contains 15 residues. Germline-derived CDR1 and CDR2 are MNHEY and SVGAGI. Germline trimming cut 2 bases from V and 8 bases from J; bases unmatched to any gene: 8. For this clone: Its antigen is unknown.

Clones were read by immunoSEQ multiplex PCR, and TCRdb kept only the in-frame ones, dropping some. Of about 91,000 clones in the sample, 90% to 95% were seen once. The clonotype comes from a human donor in good health. The specimen sequenced was CD8+ T cells sorted from blood. The V and J genes are TRBV6-5 and TRBJ2-2; 7 bases align to TRBD2. The CDR3 nucleotides read TGTGCCAGCAGTTACCTGACTAGCATTCCGGGGGAGCTGTTTTTT. Amino acids: CASSYLTSIPGELFF.